The 8 T cell receptor beta chains reported below all come from one sample, sequenced in a study of T cell repertoires in cytomegalovirus infection (dated by TCRdb to 2018 to 2020). According to the study, the label for this sample's treatment or condition signals: in vitro stimulation with specific CMV peptide epitopes to enrich CMV-specific T cells. Their cognate antigens are unknown. Sequencing took place on an Illumina HiSeq 1500. TCRdb took the public reads, trimmed them with fastp at Q25, ran MiXCR for clone calling and kept in-frame beta chains. Rows are unified per CDR3 protein, each entry keeping the most common DNA and genes. Across this sample there are approximately 76,000 distinct CDR3 sequences, with under 30% seen only once. The top ten clones comprise approximately 53% of the sample. The input for sequencing was CD8+ T cells from cultured PBMCs, taken from culture after CMV antigen stimulation. These receptors all stem from a human donor in good health (CMV status not recorded). Some clones in this sample may be carry-over from other donors' samples.

This clonotype was observed many times. This chain links TRBV7-2 with TRBJ1-2, with D tentatively TRBD1 (5 bases). There are 13 residues in the CDR3. Deletions cut 3 bases from V and 1 base from J, with 6 bases between. CDR1 is SGHTA and CDR2 is FQGNSA in the germline V gene. The CDR3 nucleotides are TGTGCCAGCAGCTTTGGGGGTAACTATGGCTACACCTTC. This encodes CASSFGGNYGYTF.

This clonotype has a handful of counts. This rearrangement joins TRBV7-3 to TRBJ1-5, with 8 bases matching TRBD1. V lost 3 bases, J lost 5 bases, and 6 bases stayed unmatched. The germline V gene encodes CDR1 SGHTA and CDR2 FQGTGA. The CDR3 totals 15 residues. CDR3 sequence: CASSLGQGADQPQHF. CDR3 DNA: TGTGCCAGCAGCTTGGGGCAGGGGGCCGATCAGCCCCAGCATTTT.

This chain's CDR3 is CASSETHPWANTEAFF. In DNA form, the CDR3 reads TGTGCCAGCAGTGAAACTCACCCTTGGGCGAACACTGAAGCTTTCTTT. This rearrangement joins TRBV6-1 to TRBJ1-1, with D unresolved. The CDR3 consists of 16 residues. In germline, CDR1 is MNHNS, CDR2 SASEGT. Between the trimmed V and J ends, which lost 2 bases and 1 base, there was a span of 14 bases.

This chain links TRBV6-2 or TRBV6-3 with TRBJ2-1, with TRBD1 as a possible D gene (6 bases). The CDR3 runs to 16 residues. Germline CDR1 MNHEY, CDR2 SVGEGT. Between the trimmed V and J ends, which lost 2 bases and 9 bases, there was a span of 20 bases. CDR3 sequence reads: CASSYPPRGRTLEQFF. CDR3 DNA sequence: TGTGCCAGCAGTTACCCCCCCAGGGGACGAACTCTTGAGCAGTTCTTC.

This clonotype was found many times. The chain employs TRBV7-2 and TRBJ2-1; TRBD2 matches at 10 bases. The CDR3 runs 15 residues. Germline V gives CDR1 SGHTA, CDR2 FQGNSA. Germline trimming cut 7 bases from V and 2 bases from J; bases unmatched to any gene: 5. The CDR3 sequence: CASILGTSAYNEQFF. The CDR3 nucleotides are TGTGCCAGCATTCTCGGGACTAGCGCCTACAATGAGCAGTTCTTC. The full variable domain, with the rest looked up from reference TRBV7-2 and TRBJ2-1, is GAGVSQSPSNKVTEKGKDVELRCDPISGHTALYWYRQSLGQGLEFLIYFQGNSAPDKSGLPSDRFSAERTGGSVSTLTIQRTQQEDSAVYLCASILGTSAYNEQFFGPGTRLTVL.

This clonotype was detected only a few times. This chain links TRBV19 with TRBJ2-1, with a tentative D call TRBD2 (5 bases). V dropped 5 bases and J dropped 6 bases, with 26 bases sitting between them. Germline assignment: CDR1 LNHDA and CDR2 SQIVND (reference sequence). The CDR3 is 18 amino acids. The CDR3 is CASSYGRLTSEEGNEQFF. CDR3 nucleotide sequence: TGTGCCAGTAGTTACGGGCGACTGACCTCCGAAGAGGGCAATGAGCAGTTCTTC.

In this sample, this clonotype turned up a few times. V and J are TRBV27 and TRBJ1-2; D is uncertain. CDR3 length equals 13 residues. The V end lost 3 bases, the J end lost 2 bases, and 7 bases lay between the germline ends. Germline V CDR1 and CDR2: MNHEY, SMNVEV (reference sequence). CDR3 region: CASSFNSNYGYTF. CDR3 sequence (DNA): TGTGCCAGCAGTTTCAACTCCAACTATGGCTACACCTTC.

The count of this clonotype is one. V and J are TRBV7-6 and TRBJ2-1; D is possibly TRBD1 (6 bases). The CDR3 loop spans 14 amino acids. With 5 bases removed from V and 10 bases from J, the gap between germline ends came to 18 bases. Germline V CDR1 and CDR2: SGHVS, FNYEAQ. The CDR3 bases are TGTGCCAGCAGCCTGGACAGTCGAGTAGGAGAGCAGTTCTTC. It encodes CASSLDSRVGEQFF. Using reference TRBV7-6 and TRBJ2-1 for the parts outside the CDR3, the full variable domain is GAGVSQSPRYKVTKRGQDVALRCDPISGHVSLYWYRQALGQGPEFLTYFNYEAQQDKSGLPNDRFSAERPEGSISTLTIQRTEQRDSAMYRCASSLDSRVGEQFFGPGTRLTVL.